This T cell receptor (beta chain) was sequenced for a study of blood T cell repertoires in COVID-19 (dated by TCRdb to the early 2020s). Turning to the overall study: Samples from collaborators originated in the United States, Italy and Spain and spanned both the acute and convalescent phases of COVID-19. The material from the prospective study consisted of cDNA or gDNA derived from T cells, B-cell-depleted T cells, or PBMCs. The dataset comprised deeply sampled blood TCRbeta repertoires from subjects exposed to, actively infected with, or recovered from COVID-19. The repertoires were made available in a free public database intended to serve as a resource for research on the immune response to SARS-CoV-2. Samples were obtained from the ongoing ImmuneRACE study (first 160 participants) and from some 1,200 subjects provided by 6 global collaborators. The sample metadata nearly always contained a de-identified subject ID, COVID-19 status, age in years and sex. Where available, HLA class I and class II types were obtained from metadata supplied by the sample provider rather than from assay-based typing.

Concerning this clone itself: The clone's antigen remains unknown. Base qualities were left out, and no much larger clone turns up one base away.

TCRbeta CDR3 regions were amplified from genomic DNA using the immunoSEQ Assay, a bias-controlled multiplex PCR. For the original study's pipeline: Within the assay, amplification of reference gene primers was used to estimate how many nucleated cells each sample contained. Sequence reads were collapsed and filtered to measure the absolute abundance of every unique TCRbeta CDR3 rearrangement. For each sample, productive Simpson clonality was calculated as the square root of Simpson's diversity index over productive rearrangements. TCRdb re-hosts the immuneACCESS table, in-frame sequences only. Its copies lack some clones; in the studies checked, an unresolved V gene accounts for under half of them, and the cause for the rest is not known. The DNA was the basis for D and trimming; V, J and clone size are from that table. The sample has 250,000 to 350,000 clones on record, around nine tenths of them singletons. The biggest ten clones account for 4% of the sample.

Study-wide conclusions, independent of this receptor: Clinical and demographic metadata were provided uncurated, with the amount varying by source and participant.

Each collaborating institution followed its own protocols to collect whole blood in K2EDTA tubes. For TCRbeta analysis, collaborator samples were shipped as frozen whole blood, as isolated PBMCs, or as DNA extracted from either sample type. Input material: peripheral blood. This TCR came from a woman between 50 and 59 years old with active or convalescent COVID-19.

The DNA is TGCGCCAGCAGCCAAGGCACCCGGGGTAATGGCTACACCTTC. Its translation reads: CASSQGTRGNGYTF. This chain joins TRBV4-1 to TRBJ1-2; the D gene lacks a confident call. The CDR3 contains 14 residues, cysteine and phenylalanine counted. The retained sequence is limited to the CDR3, 42 bases, with the frame set at the first base. V loses 1 base, J loses 6 bases, and the germline ends lie 12 bases apart. The germline V gene supplies CDR1 MGHRA and CDR2 YSYEKL.